This T cell receptor (beta chain) came from a study of blood T cell repertoires in COVID-19. Study details: From the United States, Italy and Spain came samples of acute and convalescent COVID-19. From T cells, B-cell-depleted T cells, or PBMCs came the material, which was cDNA or gDNA.

In the authors' workflow: Nucleated cell number was recorded as an estimate derived from reference gene primer amplification. Clones were read by immunoSEQ multiplex PCR, and TCRdb kept only the in-frame ones, dropping some. V, J and clone size are taken as reported in that table, and D and trimming were inferred from the DNA itself. In the table there are around 80,000 clones, about 88% of which are singletons. Per germline, CDR1 KGHSH and CDR2 LQKENI. The V and J ends lost 6 bases and 0 bases respectively, with 13 bases between them. This CDR3 comprises 15 residues. The J gene is TRBJ2-3, the V gene TRBV18; maybe TRBD2 (5 bases). The sequencing sample was made of peripheral blood. The source of this sequence is a human donor in a cohort sampled during active COVID-19. CDR3 residues: CASSSTGGSTDTQYF. The CDR3 DNA is TGTGCCAGCTCTTCGACGGGCGGGAGCACAGATACGCAGTATTTT.